The clone carrying this T cell receptor beta chain was seen repeatedly, ten times or more. Its antigen is not known. These data come from a study of Graves' ophthalmopathy and Graves' hyperthyroidism. Study details: Peripheral blood was collected at initial diagnosis, before any treatment.

CDR1 is SNHLY and CDR2 is FYNNEI in the germline V gene. The ends were cut back, 5 bases at V and 9 bases at J, with 8 bases in the middle. The CDR3 loop spans 12 amino acids. The authors amplified TCR beta CDR3 regions from RNA transcripts. RT-PCR was first run with HTBI primers, then multiplex PCR in a second round. TCRdb reprocessed the multiplex PCR reads via MiXCR and lists one record per CDR3 protein. The table has some 410,000 distinct CDR3 sequences, over 20% seen once. Study-level points and caveats: The study's model predicted ophthalmopathy progression at 65% to 71% sensitivity and approximately 72% specificity.

This TCR came from a woman younger than 30 with stable Graves' hyperthyroidism. V usage is TRBV2 and J usage is TRBJ1-6; D not certain. What was sequenced was peripheral blood. The DNA for the CDR3 is TGTGCCAGCAGTACCATTGGTTCACCCCTCCACTTT. This sequence encodes CASSTIGSPLHF.